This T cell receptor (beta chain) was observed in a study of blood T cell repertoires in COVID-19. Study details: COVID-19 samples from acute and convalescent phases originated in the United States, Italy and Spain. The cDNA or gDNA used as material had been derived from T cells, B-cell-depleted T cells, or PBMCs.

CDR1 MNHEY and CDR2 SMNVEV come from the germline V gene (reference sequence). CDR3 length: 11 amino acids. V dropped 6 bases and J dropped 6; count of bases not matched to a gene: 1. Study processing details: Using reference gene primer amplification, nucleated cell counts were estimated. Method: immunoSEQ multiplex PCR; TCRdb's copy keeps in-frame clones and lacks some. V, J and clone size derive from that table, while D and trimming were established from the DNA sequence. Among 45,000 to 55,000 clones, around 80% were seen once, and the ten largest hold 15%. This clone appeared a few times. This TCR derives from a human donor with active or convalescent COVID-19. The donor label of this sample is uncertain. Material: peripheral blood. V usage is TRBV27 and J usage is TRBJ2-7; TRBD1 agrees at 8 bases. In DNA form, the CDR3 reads TGTGCCAGCAGAACAGGGGGCGAGCAGTACTTC. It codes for CASRTGGEQYF.